The entry below describes one T cell receptor beta chain. The sort gate was single viable CD3+CD4+CD8-CD45RO+ cells for memory CD4+ T cells. Sequenced by immunoSEQ multiplex PCR; TCRdb stores in-frame clones only, minus some. The sample lists over 50,000 clones, around 78% seen once, with 1.5% to 2% in the top ten. The data originate from a study of memory CD4+ T cells and cytomegalovirus serostatus. Germline V CDR1 and CDR2: MNHEY, SMNVEV (reference sequence). With 4 bases clipped from V and 2 bases from J, the junction kept 8 bases outside the gene matches. CDR3 length: 17 residues. Material for sequencing was memory CD4+ T cells from blood. This chain joins TRBV27 and TRBJ1-5, with TRBD1 matching 10 bases. This TCR was recovered from an adult in good health and CMV-seronegative. CDR3 sequence: CASSWTGGGVGNQPQHF. Written as DNA, the CDR3 is TGTGCCAGCAGTTGGACAGGGGGGGGAGTGGGCAATCAGCCCCAGCATTTT.